The 7 T cell receptor beta chains reported below all come from one sample, sequenced in a study of blood T cells in healthy people across ages. Primers used in a second PCR of roughly 7 to 12 cycles were a sample-barcoded 5' primer and a J-beta primer mix. One entry per CDR3 protein, called by TCRdb with MiXCR from the 5' RACE reads. The table has about 640,000 distinct CDR3 sequences, under 70% seen once. The specimen sequenced was blood. The receptors derive from a man in his 60s in good health.

This clonotype was seen a handful of times. V gene TRBV5-5 combines with J gene TRBJ2-7; 7 bases map to TRBD1. The CDR3 totals 15 residues. The trim removed 2 bases at V and 7 bases at J, leaving 12 bases unmatched. Germline CDR1 SGHKS, CDR2 YYEKEE (reference sequence). Here the CDR3 DNA reads TGTGCCAGCAGCTTTTCCGACAGGGCAAAGAGGGAGCAGTACTTC. Translating it yields CASSFSDRAKREQYF.

The J gene is TRBJ2-3, the V gene TRBV20-1; TRBD2 aligns across 9 bases. V lost 3 bases, J lost 4 bases, and 5 bases stayed unmatched. Germline CDR1 is DFQATT and CDR2 is SNEGSKA (reference sequence). This CDR3 has 14 residues. CDR3 nucleotides: TGCAGTGCTAGTCCAGCGGGGGGTCCAGATACGCAGTATTTT. This encodes CSASPAGGPDTQYF.

The chain is built from TRBV28 and TRBJ2-5, with TRBD2 identical over 12 bases. J was trimmed by 13 bases and V by 6 bases; bases with no gene match: 12. Germline V gene sequence: CDR1 MDHEN, CDR2 SYDVKM. This CDR3 has 14 residues. The CDR3 loop reads CASSLGLAGPLRYF. CDR3 bases: TGTGCCAGCAGCCTGGGACTAGCGGGCCCGCTTAGGTACTTC.

The rearrangement links TRBV11-2 to TRBJ1-4, with D perhaps matching TRBD1 (6 bases). V was pared by 0 bases and J by 8 bases, with 16 bases between. Per germline, CDR1 SGHAT and CDR2 FQNNGV. The CDR3 consists of 16 residues. CDR3 residues: CASSLDLPGAGEKLFF. CDR3 nucleotides: TGTGCCAGCAGCTTAGATCTCCCGGGGGCAGGGGAAAAACTGTTTTTT.

This sequence joins TRBV10-3 and TRBJ2-3, with D uncertain. The CDR3 sequence is 15 residues long. V lost 11 bases and J 1 base, leaving 19 bases between the germline ends. Germline V lookup: CDR1 ENHRY, CDR2 SYGVKD. The CDR3 DNA sequence: TGTGCCGCCAACCGGGTCCAGGCGCGCACAGATACGCAGTATTTT. Protein: CAANRVQARTDTQYF.

The J gene is TRBJ2-3, the V gene TRBV20-1; D is undetermined. The CDR3 has 15 residues. Germline loops: CDR1 DFQATT, CDR2 SNEGSKA (reference sequence). CDR3 sequence (DNA): TGCAGCACCTCGGCTACTTCCGCTAGCACAGATACGCAGTATTTT. Translation gives CSTSATSASTDTQYF.

This clonotype was counted only a few times. This rearrangement joins TRBV6-6 to TRBJ2-3; D uncertain. Germline CDR1 reads MNHNY; CDR2 reads SVGAGI (reference sequence). V was clipped by 3 bases and J by 7 bases, with 5 bases between them. The CDR3 has 11 amino acids. Here the CDR3 DNA reads TGTGCCAGCAGTTATGGGAATACGCAGTATTTT. Amino acids: CASSYGNTQYF.